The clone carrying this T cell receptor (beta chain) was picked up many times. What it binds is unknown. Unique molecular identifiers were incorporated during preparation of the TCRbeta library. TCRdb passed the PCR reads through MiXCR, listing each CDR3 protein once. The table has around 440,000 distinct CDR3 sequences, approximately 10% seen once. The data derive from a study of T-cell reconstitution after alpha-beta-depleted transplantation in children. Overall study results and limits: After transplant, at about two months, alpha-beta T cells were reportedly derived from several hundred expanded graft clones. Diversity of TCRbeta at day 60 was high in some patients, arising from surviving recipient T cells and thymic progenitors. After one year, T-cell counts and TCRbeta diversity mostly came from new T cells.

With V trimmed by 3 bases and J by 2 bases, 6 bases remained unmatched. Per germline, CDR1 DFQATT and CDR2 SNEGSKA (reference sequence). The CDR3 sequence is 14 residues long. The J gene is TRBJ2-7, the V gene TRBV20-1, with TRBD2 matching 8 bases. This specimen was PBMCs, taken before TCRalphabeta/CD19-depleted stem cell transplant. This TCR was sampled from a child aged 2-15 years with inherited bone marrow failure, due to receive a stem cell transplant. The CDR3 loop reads CSASQIAGTYEQYF. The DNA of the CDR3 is TGCAGTGCTAGTCAGATAGCGGGAACCTACGAGCAGTACTTC.